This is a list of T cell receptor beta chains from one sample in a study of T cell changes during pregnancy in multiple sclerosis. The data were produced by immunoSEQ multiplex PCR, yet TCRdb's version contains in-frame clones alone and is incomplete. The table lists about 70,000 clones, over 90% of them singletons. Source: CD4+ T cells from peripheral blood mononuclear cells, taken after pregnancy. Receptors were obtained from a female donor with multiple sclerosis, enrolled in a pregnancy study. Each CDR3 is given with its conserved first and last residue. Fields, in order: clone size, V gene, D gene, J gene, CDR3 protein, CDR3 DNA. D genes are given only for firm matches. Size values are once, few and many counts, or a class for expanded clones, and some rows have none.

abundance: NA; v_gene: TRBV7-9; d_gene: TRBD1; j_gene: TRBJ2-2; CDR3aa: CASSPMRAGGTGELFF; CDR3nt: TGTGCCAGCAGCCCTATGCGGGCAGGGGGCACCGGGGAGCTGTTTTTT
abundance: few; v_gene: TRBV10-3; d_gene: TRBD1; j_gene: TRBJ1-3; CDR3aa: CAITRGTGAGNTIYF; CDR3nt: TGTGCCATTACAAGGGGGACAGGGGCTGGAAACACCATATATTTT
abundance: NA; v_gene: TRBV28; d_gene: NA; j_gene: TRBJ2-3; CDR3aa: CASSPYGREMDTQYF; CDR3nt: TGTGCCAGCAGTCCGTACGGGAGAGAAATGGATACGCAGTATTTT
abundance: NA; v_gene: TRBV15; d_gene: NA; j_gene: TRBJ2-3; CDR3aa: CATSREGGRVDTQYF; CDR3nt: TGTGCCACCAGCCGTGAGGGGGGGCGGGTAGATACGCAGTATTTT
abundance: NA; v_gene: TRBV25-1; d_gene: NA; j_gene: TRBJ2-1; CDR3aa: CASSDGLSGNEQFF; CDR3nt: TGTGCCAGCAGTGATGGACTATCCGGCAATGAGCAGTTCTTC
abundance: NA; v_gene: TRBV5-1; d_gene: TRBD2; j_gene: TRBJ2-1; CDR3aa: CASASGNEQFF; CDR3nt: TGCGCCAGCGCTAGCGGGAATGAGCAGTTCTTC
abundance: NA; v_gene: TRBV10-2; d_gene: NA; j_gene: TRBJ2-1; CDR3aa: CASSTRAPYNEQFF; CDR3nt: TGCGCCAGCAGTACTCGCGCCCCTTACAATGAGCAGTTCTTC
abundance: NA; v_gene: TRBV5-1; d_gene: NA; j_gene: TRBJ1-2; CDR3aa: CASSLDAREAYGYTF; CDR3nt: TGCGCCAGCAGCTTGGATGCCCGCGAAGCCTATGGCTACACCTTC
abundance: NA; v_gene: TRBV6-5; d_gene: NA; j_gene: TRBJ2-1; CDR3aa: CASSSEIYNEQFF; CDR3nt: TGTGCCAGCAGTTCGGAGATCTACAATGAGCAGTTCTTC
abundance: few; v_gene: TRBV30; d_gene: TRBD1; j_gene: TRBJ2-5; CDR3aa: CAWRQGGGETQYF; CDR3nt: TGTGCCTGGAGGCAAGGGGGCGGAGAGACCCAGTACTTC
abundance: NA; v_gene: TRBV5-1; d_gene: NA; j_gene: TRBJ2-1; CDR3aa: CASTPAGPAYNEQFF; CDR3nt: TGCGCCAGCACCCCGGCGGGGCCCGCCTACAATGAGCAGTTCTTC
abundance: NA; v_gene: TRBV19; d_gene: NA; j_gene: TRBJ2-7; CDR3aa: CASSIDGTGAYEQYF; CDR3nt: TGTGCCAGTAGTATAGATGGGACGGGAGCCTACGAGCAGTACTTC
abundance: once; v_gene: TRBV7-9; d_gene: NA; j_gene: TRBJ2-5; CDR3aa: CASSLPLGRGPRETQYF; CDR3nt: TGTGCCAGCAGCTTACCCCTTGGGCGGGGGCCGAGGGAGACCCAGTACTTC
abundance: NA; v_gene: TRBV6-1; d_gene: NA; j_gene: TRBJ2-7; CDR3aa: CASSRLDSHAGEQYF; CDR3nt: TGTGCCAGCAGTAGACTGGACAGCCACGCCGGGGAGCAGTACTTC
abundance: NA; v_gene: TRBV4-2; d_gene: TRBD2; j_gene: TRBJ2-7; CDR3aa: CASSQSGRAYEQYF; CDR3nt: TGTGCCAGCAGCCAGAGCGGGAGGGCGTACGAGCAGTACTTC
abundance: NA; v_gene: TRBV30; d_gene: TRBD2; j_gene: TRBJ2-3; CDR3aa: CAWSRLAGGVGTDTQYF; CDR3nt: TGTGCCTGGTCGAGACTAGCGGGAGGGGTCGGCACAGATACGCAGTATTTT
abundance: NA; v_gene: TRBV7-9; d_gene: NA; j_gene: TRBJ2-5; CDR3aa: CASSARETQYF; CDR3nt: TGTGCCAGCAGCGCCAGAGAGACCCAGTACTTC
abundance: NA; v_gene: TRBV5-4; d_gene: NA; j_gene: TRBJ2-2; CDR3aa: CASSFRGGRGGELFF; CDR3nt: TGTGCCAGCAGCTTTAGGGGGGGCCGTGGCGGGGAGCTGTTTTTT
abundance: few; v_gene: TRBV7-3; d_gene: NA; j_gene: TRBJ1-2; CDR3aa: CASSLDNNYGYTF; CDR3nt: TGTGCCAGCAGCTTAGACAATAACTATGGCTACACCTTC
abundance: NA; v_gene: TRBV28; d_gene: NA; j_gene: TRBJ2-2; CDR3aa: CASSSRDTNTGELFF; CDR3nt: TGTGCCAGCAGTTCCCGGGACACGAACACCGGGGAGCTGTTTTTT
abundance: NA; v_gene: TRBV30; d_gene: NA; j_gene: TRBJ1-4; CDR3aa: CAWSIQINEKLFF; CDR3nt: TGTGCCTGGAGTATTCAGATTAATGAAAAACTGTTTTTT
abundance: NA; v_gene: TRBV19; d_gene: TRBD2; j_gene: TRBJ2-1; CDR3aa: CASSLLAGEGYNEQFF; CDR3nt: TGTGCCAGTAGTCTACTAGCGGGAGAGGGCTACAATGAGCAGTTCTTC
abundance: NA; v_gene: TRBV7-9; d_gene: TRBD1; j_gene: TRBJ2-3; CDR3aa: CASSLATGRVTDTQYF; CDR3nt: TGTGCCAGCAGCTTAGCGACAGGGAGAGTGACAGATACGCAGTATTTT
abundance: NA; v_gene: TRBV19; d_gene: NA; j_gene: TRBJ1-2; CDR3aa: CASEGVSSKGYTF; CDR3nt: TGTGCCAGTGAGGGTGTTTCCTCGAAGGGCTACACCTTC
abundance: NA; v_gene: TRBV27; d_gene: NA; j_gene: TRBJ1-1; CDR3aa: CASSLWRGNTEAFF; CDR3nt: TGTGCCAGCAGTTTATGGCGGGGAAACACTGAAGCTTTCTTT
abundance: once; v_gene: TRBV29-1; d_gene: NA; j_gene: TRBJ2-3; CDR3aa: CSGEGTGTDTQYF; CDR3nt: TGCAGCGGCGAGGGGACTGGAACAGATACGCAGTATTTT
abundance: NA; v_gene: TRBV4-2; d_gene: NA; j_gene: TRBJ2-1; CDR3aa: CASSQDRGGSYNEQFF; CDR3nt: TGTGCCAGCAGCCAAGATAGGGGGGGCTCCTACAATGAGCAGTTCTTC
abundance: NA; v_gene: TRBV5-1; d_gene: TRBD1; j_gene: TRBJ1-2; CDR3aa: CASSASHRGGYGYTF; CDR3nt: TGCGCCAGCAGCGCCTCACACAGGGGAGGCTATGGCTACACCTTC
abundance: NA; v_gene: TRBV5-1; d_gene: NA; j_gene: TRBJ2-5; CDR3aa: CASSTGRSPQETQYF; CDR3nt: TGCGCCAGCAGTACTGGGAGGTCCCCCCAAGAGACCCAGTACTTC
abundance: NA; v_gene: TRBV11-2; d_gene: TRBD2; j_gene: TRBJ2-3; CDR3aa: CASSPSGRAGTDTQYF; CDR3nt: TGTGCCAGCAGCCCCAGCGGGAGGGCGGGCACAGATACGCAGTATTTT
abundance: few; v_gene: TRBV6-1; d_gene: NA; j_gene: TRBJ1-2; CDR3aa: CARGRMGGYTF; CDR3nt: TGTGCCAGGGGGCGCATGGGAGGCTACACCTTC
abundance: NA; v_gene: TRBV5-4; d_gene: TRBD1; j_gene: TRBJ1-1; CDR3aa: CASSPTWWDRAINTEAFF; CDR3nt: TGTGCCAGCAGCCCGACGTGGTGGGACAGGGCAATCAACACTGAAGCTTTCTTT
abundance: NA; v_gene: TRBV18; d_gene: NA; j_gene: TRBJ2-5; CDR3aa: CASRESETQYF; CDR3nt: TGTGCCAGCCGGGAGTCCGAGACCCAGTACTTC
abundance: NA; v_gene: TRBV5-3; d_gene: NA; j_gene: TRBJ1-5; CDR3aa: CARSFKGVGNQPQHF; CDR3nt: TGTGCCAGAAGCTTCAAGGGGGTAGGGAATCAGCCCCAGCATTTT
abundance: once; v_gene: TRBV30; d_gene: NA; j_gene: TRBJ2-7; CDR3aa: CAWRSGRTSYEQYF; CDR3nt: TGTGCCTGGAGAAGCGGGCGGACTTCCTACGAGCAGTACTTC
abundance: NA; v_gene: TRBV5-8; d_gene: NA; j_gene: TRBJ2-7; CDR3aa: CASSLGLASHEQYF; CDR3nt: TGTGCCAGCAGCTTGGGTCTAGCGTCCCACGAGCAGTACTTC
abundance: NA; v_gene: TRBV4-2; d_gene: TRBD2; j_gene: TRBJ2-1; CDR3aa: CASSEGLAGGPPYNEQFF; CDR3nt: TGTGCCAGCAGCGAGGGACTAGCGGGAGGCCCTCCTTACAATGAGCAGTTCTTC
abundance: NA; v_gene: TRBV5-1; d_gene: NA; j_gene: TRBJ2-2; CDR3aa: CASSLRQGRTGELFF; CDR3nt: TGCGCCAGCAGCTTGCGGCAGGGGAGAACCGGGGAGCTGTTTTTT
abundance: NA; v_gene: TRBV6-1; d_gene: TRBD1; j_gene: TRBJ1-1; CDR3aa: CACNRGTGGEAFF; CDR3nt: TGTGCCTGTAACAGGGGAACTGGGGGTGAAGCTTTCTTT
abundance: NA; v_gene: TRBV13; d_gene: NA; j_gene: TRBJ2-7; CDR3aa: CASSPWTGLPYEQYF; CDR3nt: TGTGCCAGCAGCCCCTGGACAGGACTACCCTACGAGCAGTACTTC
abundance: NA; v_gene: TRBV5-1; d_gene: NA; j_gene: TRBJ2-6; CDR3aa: CASSDIDYSGANVLTF; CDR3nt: TGCGCCAGCAGCGACATCGATTACTCTGGGGCCAACGTCCTGACTTTC
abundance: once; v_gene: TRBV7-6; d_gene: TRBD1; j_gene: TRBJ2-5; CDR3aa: CASSLGTGAKETQYF; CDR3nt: TGTGCCAGCAGCTTAGGGACAGGGGCAAAGGAGACCCAGTACTTC
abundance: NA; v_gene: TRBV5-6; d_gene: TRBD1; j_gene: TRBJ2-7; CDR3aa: CASSLGTGKTYEQYF; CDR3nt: TGTGCCAGCAGCCTCGGGACAGGAAAAACCTACGAGCAGTACTTC
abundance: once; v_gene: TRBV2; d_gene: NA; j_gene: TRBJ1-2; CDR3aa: CASSEARLSYGYTF; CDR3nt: TGTGCCAGCAGTGAAGCGCGGCTGAGCTATGGCTACACCTTC
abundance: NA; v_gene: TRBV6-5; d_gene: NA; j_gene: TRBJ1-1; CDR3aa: CASSPLPVNTEAFF; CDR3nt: TGTGCCAGCAGTCCCCTTCCGGTGAACACTGAAGCTTTCTTT
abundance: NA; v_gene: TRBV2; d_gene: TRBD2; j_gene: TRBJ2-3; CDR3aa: CASIRGGGSATDTQYF; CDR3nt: TGTGCCAGCATCCGAGGTGGCGGGAGTGCCACAGATACGCAGTATTTT
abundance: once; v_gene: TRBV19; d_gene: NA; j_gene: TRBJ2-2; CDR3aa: CASRPGTGANTGELFF; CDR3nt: TGTGCCAGTAGACCCGGGACGGGGGCGAACACCGGGGAGCTGTTTTTT
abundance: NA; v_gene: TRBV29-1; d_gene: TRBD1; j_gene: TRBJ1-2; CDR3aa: CSVRDSNFPNYGYTF; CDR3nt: TGCAGCGTCCGGGACAGTAATTTCCCGAACTATGGCTACACCTTC
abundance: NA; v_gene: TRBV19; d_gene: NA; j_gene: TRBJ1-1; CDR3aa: CASSSTGNTEAFF; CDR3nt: TGTGCCAGTAGTTCGACAGGGAACACTGAAGCTTTCTTT
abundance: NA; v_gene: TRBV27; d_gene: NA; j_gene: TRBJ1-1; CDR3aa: CASSFRSDKRIEAFF; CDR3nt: TGTGCCAGCAGTTTTCGTTCGGACAAGCGTATTGAAGCTTTCTTT
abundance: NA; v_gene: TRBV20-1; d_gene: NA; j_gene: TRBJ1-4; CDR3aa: CSGATGEKLFF; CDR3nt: TGCAGTGGGGCCACAGGGGAAAAACTGTTTTTT
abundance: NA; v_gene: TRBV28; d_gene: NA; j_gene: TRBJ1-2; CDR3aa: CASGRAGYGYTF; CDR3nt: TGTGCCAGCGGCAGGGCTGGCTATGGCTACACCTTC